This T cell receptor (beta chain) was sequenced for a study of PD-1 blockade in classical Hodgkin lymphoma. As to time point: cycle 4 day 1 (C4D1), after around six weeks of nivolumab. Every patient experienced relapse after autologous stem cell transplantation, and brentuximab vedotin exposure varied. The study recorded best responses of complete response, partial response or progressive disease. Study results and caveats: Possible causes of repertoire differences, disease activity or prior therapy, remain undefined.

Concerning this clone itself: Its antigen is not identified.

This CDR3 contains 13 residues. The germline V and J ends were trimmed by 5 bases and 3 bases, with 11 bases remaining between them. Germline values: CDR1 MNHEY, CDR2 SMNVEV (reference sequence). Clones were read by immunoSEQ multiplex PCR, and TCRdb kept only the in-frame ones, dropping some. The sample lists roughly 100,000 clones, about three quarters occurring once. The receptor comes from a human donor with classical Hodgkin lymphoma. This specimen was peripheral blood mononuclear cells (PBMCs), taken before the fourth cycle of nivolumab. This rearrangement joins TRBV27 to TRBJ2-7; the D is unclear. CDR3: CASSPRGHYEQYF. The CDR3 DNA follows: TGTGCCAGCAGTCCCAGAGGTCACTACGAGCAGTACTTC.